The 22 T cell receptor beta chains below were found in one sample sequenced in a study of blood T cells in healthy people across ages. Then a second PCR, running roughly 7 to 11 cycles, was carried out with a sample-barcoded 5' primer and a J-beta primer mix. TCRdb called the 5' RACE reads again in MiXCR, with one record for every CDR3 protein. The profile shows around 790,000 distinct CDR3 sequences, roughly 44% of them singletons. Sequencing used blood. The receptors shown here come from a man aged 55 to 70 in good health.

The chain has TRBV5-1 and TRBJ2-1; D possibly matches TRBD1 or TRBD2 (5 bases each). The length of the CDR3 is 15 residues. Trimming stripped 7 bases from V and 4 bases from J, with 18 bases between. Germline V CDR1 and CDR2: SGHRS, YFSETQ. CDR3 loop: CASGASTGRYNEQFF. The CDR3 region has the DNA TGCGCCAGCGGCGCCAGTACGGGGCGATACAATGAGCAGTTCTTC.

The V call is TRBV21-1, the J call TRBJ2-7; the tabulated D call, TRBD2, remains unverified against the DNA. TRBV21-1 is shown as a pseudogene. The CDR3 totals 15 residues. CDR3 amino acids: CASSKEGDKAYEQYF. CDR3 in DNA: TGTGCCAGCAGCAAGGAGGGAGACAAGGCCTACGAGCAGTACTTC.

CDR3 DNA: TGTGCCAGCAGCTCAAACAGGGATGGCTACACCTTC. As protein: CASSSNRDGYTF. This chain connects TRBV11-2 to TRBJ1-2, with a weak D call TRBD1 (6 bases). The V end was cut by 4 bases, the J end by 6 bases, with 9 bases between. Looked up from germline, CDR1 is SGHAT and CDR2 is FQNNGV. This CDR3 has 12 residues.

The gene calls are TRBV20-1 and TRBJ2-3; unclear D gene. Looked up from germline, CDR1 is DFQATT and CDR2 is SNEGSKA (reference sequence). This CDR3 contains 14 residues. Trimming left V 1 base short and J 5 bases short, with 13 bases between. The CDR3 loop reads CSARGSLVGDTQYF. CDR3 sequence (DNA): TGCAGTGCTAGAGGGAGCTTGGTCGGAGATACGCAGTATTTT.

V usage is TRBV7-2 and J usage is TRBJ1-1; D gene uncertain. Germline CDR1 reads SGHTA; CDR2 reads FQGNSA. CDR3 size: 15 residues. With 5 bases removed from V and 1 base from J, the gap between germline ends came to 14 bases. The CDR3 coding sequence is TGTGCCAGCAGCCTTTTGGTAGTAGCGAACACTGAAGCTTTCTTT. Residues: CASSLLVVANTEAFF.

The CDR3 DNA sequence: TGCGCCAGCAGCCCCCCCTTTTCCGGGCCGGAGTACTTC. Translated, it gives CASSPPFSGPEYF. The chain is built from TRBV5-1 and TRBJ2-7; D is unclear. CDR3 size: 13 residues. Germline-derived CDR1 and CDR2 are SGHRS and YFSETQ. The germline V and J ends were trimmed by 4 bases and 11 bases, with 19 bases remaining between them.

This rearrangement joins TRBV4-3 to TRBJ2-7; D is possibly TRBD1 (6 bases). V was pared by 4 bases and J by 4 bases, with 20 bases between. From germline, CDR1 is LGHNA and CDR2 YSLEER. The CDR3 is 16 amino acids. CDR3 sequence (DNA): TGCGCCAGCAGCCGAGCACAGGGCAGCTTGGTATACGAGCAGTACTTC. Amino acid sequence: CASSRAQGSLVYEQYF.

This sequence joins TRBV27 and TRBJ2-3, with D possibly matching TRBD2 (6 bases). The CDR3 is 14 residues long. Germline loops: CDR1 MNHEY, CDR2 SMNVEV (reference sequence). Trimming took off 5 bases at V and 6 bases at J, with 15 bases between the two ends. The CDR3 sequence: CASSKREERDTQYF. The CDR3 DNA follows: TGTGCCAGCAGTAAGAGGGAGGAAAGGGATACGCAGTATTTT.

The V and J genes are TRBV29-1 and TRBJ2-5; 10 nucleotides align to TRBD1. The germline CDR1 and CDR2 sequences are SQVTM and ANQGSEA. This CDR3 has 13 amino acids. With 3 bases clipped from V and 5 bases from J, the junction kept 3 bases outside the gene matches. The CDR3 spells CSVETGGVETQYF. For the CDR3, the DNA is TGCAGCGTTGAGACAGGGGGCGTGGAGACCCAGTACTTC.

The CDR3 nucleotides read TGCGCCAGCAGCGTTGGAGGGATAGCAGATACGCAGTATTTT. It encodes CASSVGGIADTQYF. The rearrangement links TRBV5-1 to TRBJ2-3; D might be TRBD2 (6 bases). The V gene's germline CDR1 is SGHRS and CDR2 YFSETQ. This CDR3 has 14 residues. The V and J ends lost 4 bases and 4 bases respectively, with 13 bases between them.

This chain joins TRBV2 and TRBJ2-3; 9 bases agree with TRBD1. This CDR3 is built from 18 residues. The junction had 9 bases not matched to a gene; V was cut back by 0 bases and J by 2 bases. The germline V gene has CDR1 SNHLY and CDR2 FYNNEI. DNA for the CDR3: TGTGCCAGCAGTGAAGCGAGACGGGGGACAGGGATCACAGATACGCAGTATTTT. Translating gives CASSEARRGTGITDTQYF.

This clonotype was counted a few times. The chain recombines TRBV28 with TRBJ1-1; tentatively, D is TRBD1 (5 bases). This CDR3 spans 12 amino acids. Germline assignment: CDR1 MDHEN and CDR2 SYDVKM. Between the trimmed V and J ends, which lost 5 bases and 10 bases, there was a span of 14 bases. The CDR3 loop reads CASSRLRDGAFF. CDR3 nucleotide sequence: TGTGCCAGCAGTCGACTCAGGGACGGAGCTTTCTTT.

The chain links TRBV3-1 to TRBJ2-5; 8 bases are shared with TRBD2. J was trimmed by 11 bases and V by 0 bases; bases with no gene match: 8. This CDR3 region has 14 residues. Germline V lookup: CDR1 LGHDT, CDR2 YNNKEL (reference sequence). The CDR3 DNA reads TGTGCCAGCAGCCAAGACTCCGGGGGGGCCAAGCAGTACTTC. As protein: CASSQDSGGAKQYF.

The rearrangement links TRBV6-2 or TRBV6-3 to TRBJ1-2; D gene ambiguous. Germline V CDR1 and CDR2: MNHEY, SVGEGT. The V end was cut by 6 bases, the J end by 1 base, with 15 bases between. The CDR3 has 15 amino acids. Here the CDR3 DNA reads TGTGCCAGCAGCAACTCTCTCCATGGTAACTATGGCTACACCTTC. Its protein product is CASSNSLHGNYGYTF.

The CDR3 region is CASTPNVNAEAFF. CDR3 bases: TGTGCCAGCACCCCCAACGTAAACGCTGAAGCTTTCTTT. J is TRBJ1-1 and V is TRBV6-5; D gene ambiguous. Trimming stripped 7 bases from V and 6 bases from J, with 15 bases between. Germline CDR1 is MNHEY and CDR2 is SVGAGI. The CDR3 covers 13 residues.

The genes are TRBV13 and TRBJ2-7; 8 nucleotides align to TRBD1. J gave up 4 bases and V 4 bases, and 6 bases lay outside the gene matches. CDR1 and CDR2 (germline): PRHDT, FYEKMQ (reference sequence). The CDR3 loop spans 14 amino acids. The CDR3 DNA is TGTGCCAGCAGCTCGCCACAGGGGGGATACGAGCAGTACTTC. This gives the protein CASSSPQGGYEQYF.

The rearrangement joins TRBV10-2 to TRBJ1-5; maybe TRBD1 (5 bases). Germline CDR1 and CDR2: WSHSY and SAAADI. The V end lost 3 bases, the J end lost 3 bases, and 15 bases lay between the germline ends. The CDR3 extends over 16 amino acids. The CDR3 sequence: CASSEGQGGNNQPQHF. CDR3 sequence (DNA): TGCGCCAGCAGTGAAGGGCAGGGAGGGAACAATCAGCCCCAGCATTTT.

The chain couples TRBV3-1 to TRBJ1-3; no reliable D call. Trimming pared 1 base from V and 0 bases from J, leaving 10 bases between. Germline V CDR1 and CDR2: LGHDT, YNNKEL (reference sequence). CDR3 length equals 16 residues. CDR3 DNA sequence: TGTGCCAGCAGCCAAGGACTGACCTACTCTGGAAACACCATATATTTT. Its translation: CASSQGLTYSGNTIYF.

By sample fraction, this clonotype is medium-sized. This chain uses TRBV5-6 with TRBJ1-2, with D perhaps TRBD1 (6 bases). Trimming stripped 4 bases from V and 4 bases from J, with 17 bases between. The CDR3 runs 15 residues. CDR1 and CDR2 (germline): SGHDT, YYEEEE. DNA for the CDR3: TGTGCCAGCAGCCTTCAAAGGGGGAACAGCTATGGCTACACCTTC. Protein sequence: CASSLQRGNSYGYTF.

Concerning this clonotype itself: Compared with germline, one end of the junction differs, possibly owing to a read error. The rearrangement joins TRBV6-2 or TRBV6-3 to TRBJ2-7; TRBD1 is a possible D gene (6 bases). The CDR3 consists of 14 residues. Looked up from germline, CDR1 is MNHEY and CDR2 is SVGEGT. The CDR3 DNA reads as TGTGCCAGCACTACCGGGACACCCTTCTACGAGCGGTACTTC. It encodes CASTTGTPFYERYF.

This clonotype was found a few times. The chain combines TRBV7-6 with TRBJ2-1; 13 bases match TRBD2. This CDR3 is 19 amino acids long. Germline V gives CDR1 SGHVS, CDR2 FNYEAQ. With V trimmed by 2 bases and J by 2 bases, 9 bases remained unmatched. CDR3 protein: CASSLTGTSGGATYNEQFF. CDR3 DNA: TGTGCCAGCAGCTTAACAGGAACTAGCGGGGGGGCAACCTACAATGAGCAGTTCTTC.

This clonotype was found once. The V and J genes are TRBV12-3 or TRBV12-4 and TRBJ1-1; D not certain. Trimming removed 11 bases at V and 6 bases at J, with 16 bases between. This CDR3 contains 12 residues. The CDR3 DNA reads as TGTGCCGACGGGCGTTTAGAAGCTGAAGCTTTCTTT. Translating gives CADGRLEAEAFF.